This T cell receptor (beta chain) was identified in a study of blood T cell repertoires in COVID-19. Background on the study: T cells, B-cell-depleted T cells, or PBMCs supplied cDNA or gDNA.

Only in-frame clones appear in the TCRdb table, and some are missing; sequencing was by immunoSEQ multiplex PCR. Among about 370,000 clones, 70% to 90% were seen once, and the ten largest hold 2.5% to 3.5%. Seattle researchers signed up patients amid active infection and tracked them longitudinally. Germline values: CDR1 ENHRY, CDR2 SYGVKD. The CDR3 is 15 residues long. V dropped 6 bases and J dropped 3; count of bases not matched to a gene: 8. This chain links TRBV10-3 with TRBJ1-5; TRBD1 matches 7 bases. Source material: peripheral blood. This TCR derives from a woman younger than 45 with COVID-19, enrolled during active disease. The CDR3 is CAISPGGLANQPQHF. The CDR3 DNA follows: TGTGCCATCAGCCCAGGGGGTTTGGCCAATCAGCCCCAGCATTTT.